One sample yielded the 22 T cell receptor beta chains listed below, sequenced in a study of T-cell memory formation after mild COVID-19. Via MiXCR, TCRdb re-called the 5' RACE reads, giving one row per CDR3 protein. The data hold around 110,000 distinct CDR3 sequences, with roughly an eighth observed a single time. Sequenced input: PBMCs or a T cell subset sorted from them (not recorded which). These receptors were obtained from a man between 18 and 29 years old who had mild COVID-19 (a few samples of this study predate the infection). Cell type and time point are not known.

There are many counts of this clonotype. This chain joins TRBV4-2 and TRBJ2-5; no clear D gene. Trimming cost V 1 base and J 4 bases, with 7 bases left between them. This CDR3 spans 13 amino acids. Germline CDR1 is LGHNA and CDR2 is YNFKEQ. The CDR3 DNA sequence: TGTGCCAGCAGCCAAGCTCCGGGAGAGACCCAGTACTTC. Amino acid sequence: CASSQAPGETQYF.

This clonotype was detected only a few times. This sequence joins TRBV12-3 or TRBV12-4 and TRBJ1-1; D might be TRBD1 (6 bases). Trimming shortened V by 7 bases and J by 7 bases, and 16 bases separated the two germline ends. The CDR3 consists of 13 residues. CDR3 residues: CASKPETGLEAFF. In DNA, the CDR3 is TGTGCCAGCAAGCCCGAGACAGGACTTGAAGCTTTCTTT.

This chain joins TRBV7-9 and TRBJ2-2; the match to TRBD2 covers 8 bases. There are 19 residues in the CDR3. Germline-derived CDR1 and CDR2 are SEHNR and FQNEAQ (reference sequence). Trimming took 5 bases from V and 0 from J; bases not matched to a gene: 14. CDR3 sequence reads: CASSPIDGSGGTNTGELFF. CDR3 coding DNA: TGTGCCAGCAGCCCAATTGACGGGAGCGGGGGCACGAACACCGGGGAGCTGTTTTTT.

This clonotype was observed a few times. The chain has TRBV6-2 or TRBV6-3 and TRBJ2-7; possible D gene TRBD2, 6 bases. Trimming removed 2 bases from V and 2 bases from J, with 16 bases in between. The CDR3 contains 16 residues. In germline, CDR1 is MNHEY, CDR2 SVGEGT. The CDR3 loop reads CASSYNARLAPYEQYV. The CDR3, as DNA: TGTGCCAGCAGTTACAACGCAAGGCTAGCGCCCTACGAGCAGTACGTC.

The sample holds a few counts of this clonotype. This chain uses TRBV13 with TRBJ2-1; the match to TRBD1 covers 10 bases. The CDR3 runs to 14 residues. Germline trimming cut 5 bases from V and 7 bases from J; bases unmatched to any gene: 5. The germline CDR1 and CDR2 sequences are PRHDT and FYEKMQ (reference sequence). The CDR3 spells CASSRDRGINEQFF. DNA of the CDR3: TGTGCCAGCAGCCGGGACAGGGGTATTAATGAGCAGTTCTTC.

This clonotype has more than one count but fewer than ten. The genes are TRBV2 and TRBJ1-4; D is undetermined. V lost 2 bases and J lost 7, with 14 bases in between. CDR1 is SNHLY and CDR2 is FYNNEI in the germline V gene. CDR3 length: 15 amino acids. In nucleotides, the CDR3 is TGTGCCAGCAGTGAATATTCTCAGTCGGGTGAAAAACTGTTTTTT. Translating gives CASSEYSQSGEKLFF.

The CDR3 sequence: CATSDWGSTEAFF. CDR3 DNA sequence: TGTGCCACCAGTGATTGGGGGAGCACTGAAGCTTTCTTT. This sequence joins TRBV24-1 and TRBJ1-1, with a weak D call TRBD1 (5 bases). V was clipped by 2 bases and J by 4 bases, with 7 bases between them. Germline-derived CDR1 and CDR2 are KGHDR and SFDVKD. This CDR3 region has 13 residues.

In its sample, this clonotype was seen many times. This rearrangement joins TRBV6-5 to TRBJ2-3, with 7 bases identical to TRBD1. The length of the CDR3 is 16 residues. V dropped 2 bases and J dropped 2; count of bases not matched to a gene: 7. Germline CDR1 is MNHEY and CDR2 is SVGAGI. This CDR3 is CASSYGVDRDTDTQYF. The CDR3 DNA sequence: TGTGCCAGCAGTTACGGAGTAGACAGGGACACAGATACGCAGTATTTT.

The V call is TRBV6-5, the J call TRBJ1-5; D unresolved. Germline V CDR1 and CDR2: MNHEY, SVGAGI. V was shortened by 0 bases and J by 1 base, with 7 bases between the two germline ends. The length of the CDR3 is 15 residues. The CDR3 protein is CASSYSVGSNQPQHF. The CDR3 DNA sequence: TGTGCCAGCAGTTACTCGGTGGGAAGCAATCAGCCCCAGCATTTT.

The chain links TRBV12-3 or TRBV12-4 to TRBJ2-7, with 8 nucleotides matching TRBD1. This CDR3 is built from 14 residues. V was clipped by 6 bases and J by 8 bases; unmatched bases: 12. The CDR3 loop reads CASSNGQGDSQQYF. The CDR3 DNA sequence: TGTGCCAGCAGCAACGGACAGGGAGACTCCCAGCAGTACTTC.

This clonotype was seen at least ten times. V usage is TRBV7-9 and J usage is TRBJ1-4; 7 bases line up with TRBD1. V gave up 5 bases and J gave up 8 bases; unmatched junction bases: 8. This CDR3 contains 14 residues. The germline V gene encodes CDR1 SEHNR and CDR2 FQNEAQ (reference sequence). CDR3 sequence (DNA): TGTGCCAGCAGCGAGAGACAGGGAGACGAAAAACTGTTTTTT. It encodes CASSERQGDEKLFF.

This clonotype was seen a handful of times. This chain uses TRBV7-9 with TRBJ2-7, with D possibly matching TRBD2 (7 bases). Germline lookup yields CDR1 SEHNR and CDR2 FQNEAQ (reference sequence). The V end was cut by 4 bases, the J end by 3 bases, with 16 bases between. This CDR3 has 15 amino acids. As DNA, the CDR3 is TGTGCCAGCAGCTCCCAGGGGAGGGGGAGCTACGAGCAGTACTTC. It codes for CASSSQGRGSYEQYF.

This clonotype was found a few times. This rearrangement joins TRBV12-3 or TRBV12-4 to TRBJ2-7, with TRBD1 matching 7 bases. Trimming took 6 bases from V and 5 from J; bases not matched to a gene: 10. This CDR3 is 14 amino acids long. In nucleotides, the CDR3 is TGTGCCAGCAGCCCTCGGACAGGCTGGGACGAGCAGTACTTC. It encodes CASSPRTGWDEQYF.

This clonotype showed up many times. The chain combines TRBV12-3 or TRBV12-4 with TRBJ2-1; TRBD2 matches 8 bases. The J segment lost 2 bases and the V segment lost 2 bases, leaving 5 bases of the junction unmatched. The CDR3 extends over 16 amino acids. The CDR3, as DNA: TGTGCCAGCAGTTTACTAGCGGGTGCGGCCTACAATGAGCAGTTCTTC. This gives the protein CASSLLAGAAYNEQFF.

This chain uses TRBV7-9 with TRBJ2-1; 7 nucleotides agree with TRBD2. V lost 7 bases and J lost 6; bases outside the gene matches: 12. Germline CDR1 is SEHNR and CDR2 is FQNEAQ (reference sequence). The CDR3 consists of 15 residues. In nucleotides, the CDR3 is TGTGCCAGCACCTCAGGGAGGGAGGCGGGCAATGAGCAGTTCTTC. This codes for CASTSGREAGNEQFF.

This clonotype was seen only a few times. The chain is built from TRBV7-3 and TRBJ2-1, with a tentative D call TRBD2 (5 bases). This CDR3 is 15 amino acids long. The germline V gene has CDR1 SGHTA and CDR2 FQGTGA. V was trimmed by 0 bases and J by 7 bases, leaving 13 bases between them. The CDR3 DNA follows: TGTGCCAGCAGCTTAACTCGTCGGGGTAGGAATGAGCAGTTCTTC. It yields the protein CASSLTRRGRNEQFF.

This clonotype occurred a few times. The rearrangement joins TRBV14 to TRBJ1-3; no definite D call. The CDR3 extends over 14 amino acids. V was cut by 2 bases and J by 7 bases, with 12 bases left in between. Germline CDR1 reads SGHDN; CDR2 reads FVKESK. CDR3 sequence: CASSQLGIWNTIYF. CDR3 coding DNA: TGTGCCAGCAGCCAACTTGGGATTTGGAACACCATATATTTT.

This rearrangement joins TRBV20-1 to TRBJ2-1, with D uncertain. This CDR3 contains 9 residues. CDR1 and CDR2 from the germline V gene are DFQATT and SNEGSKA (reference sequence). Here the CDR3 DNA reads TGCAGGAGCTATGGTATCTCGTTCTTC. Residues: CRSYGISFF.

This rearrangement joins TRBV9 to TRBJ2-7; maybe TRBD1 (6 bases). Per germline, CDR1 SGDLS and CDR2 YYNGEE. Trimming shortened V by 3 bases and J by 3 bases, and 13 bases separated the two germline ends. This CDR3 is built from 14 residues. CDR3 protein: CASSGRTESYEQYF. DNA for the CDR3: TGTGCCAGCAGCGGGCGGACAGAAAGCTACGAGCAGTACTTC.

This chain links TRBV6-2 or TRBV6-3 with TRBJ1-5, with 7 bases lining up with TRBD1. Germline assignment: CDR1 MNHEY and CDR2 SVGEGT. There are 17 residues in the CDR3. V lost 7 bases, J lost 8 bases, and 20 bases stayed unmatched. CDR3 protein: CASKGWEGALALEPQHF. The CDR3 DNA is TGTGCCAGCAAGGGGTGGGAGGGGGCGCTTGCCTTGGAGCCCCAGCATTTT.

This clonotype was found many times. The chain is built from TRBV6-2 or TRBV6-3 and TRBJ2-5; TRBD2 matches 10 bases. This CDR3 is built from 18 residues. Germline V gene data show CDR1 as MNHEY and CDR2 as SVGEGT. The V and J ends lost 0 bases and 3 bases, in that order; junction bases with no gene match: 10. This chain's CDR3 is CASSYSPGGLANEETQYF. In nucleotides, the CDR3 is TGTGCCAGCAGTTACTCCCCTGGGGGACTAGCGAACGAAGAGACCCAGTACTTC.

Only a few counts were recorded for this clonotype. This chain joins TRBV5-1 and TRBJ2-2; the D is unclear. CDR1 is SGHRS, CDR2 YFSETQ, per germline. CDR3 size: 15 residues. The germline V and J ends were trimmed by 3 bases and 4 bases, with 13 bases remaining between them. DNA for the CDR3: TGCGCCAGCAGCTGGTGGGCTCCTGCCACCGGGGAGCTGTTTTTT. Its protein is CASSWWAPATGELFF.